The 2 T cell receptor beta chains below all came from one sample that was sequenced in a study of blood T cells in healthy people across ages. With a J-beta primer mix and a sample-barcoded 5' primer, a second PCR ran about 6 to 11 cycles. TCRdb independently ran MiXCR on the 5' RACE reads; one entry per CDR3 protein. The sample has 650,000 to 800,000 distinct CDR3 sequences, around 43% seen once; the top ten hold 15% to 25%. Sequenced input: blood. The origin of the receptors is a man aged 55 to 70 in good health.

The chain links TRBV5-4 to TRBJ1-2; 7 nucleotides agree with TRBD1. Germline CDR1 and CDR2: SGHNT and YYREEE (reference sequence). The CDR3 consists of 14 residues. The V gene end was trimmed by 2 bases and the J gene end by 2 bases; junction bases not matched to a gene: 3. CDR3 nucleotides: TGTGCCAGCAGCTTAGAGGGACAGAACTATGGCTACACCTTC. The encoded protein is CASSLEGQNYGYTF.

In regard to this clonotype: At one boundary the junction diverges from the germline segment, which might be a read error. The chain employs TRBV7-2 and TRBJ2-4; tentative D call: TRBD2 (6 bases). Germline V gene data show CDR1 as SGHTA and CDR2 as FQGNSA. The CDR3 covers 13 residues. The CDR3 reads CASSLAIESIQYF. CDR3 sequence (DNA): TGTGCCAGCAGCCTAGCGATTGAGTCCATTCAGTACTTC.